This TCR beta chain originates from a study of blood T cells in healthy people across ages. Trimming removed 0 bases from V and 7 bases from J, with 15 bases in between. This CDR3 is 14 amino acids long. Germline V gene data show CDR1 as DFQATT and CDR2 as SNEGSKA (reference sequence). A second PCR of roughly 7 to 11 cycles used a sample-barcoded 5' primer and a J-beta primer mix. TCRdb called the 5' RACE reads again in MiXCR, with one record for every CDR3 protein. The sample includes roughly 1,300,000 distinct CDR3 sequences, 59% seen only once; the top ten take roughly 7%. The source material was blood. The TCR comes from a man aged 18 to 29 in good health. The chain couples TRBV20-1 to TRBJ2-5, with D tentatively TRBD1 or TRBD2 (5 bases each). This CDR3 is CSARDLGTGGTQYF. CDR3 DNA: TGCAGTGCTAGAGATCTAGGAACTGGGGGGACCCAGTACTTC.